One sample yielded the 8 T cell receptor beta chains listed below, sequenced in a study of cytomegalovirus exposure and HLA in healthy donors. PCR amplification relied on 60 Vbeta primers (plus 13 Jbeta primers). TCRdb's table, derived via immunoSEQ multiplex PCR, lists solely in-frame clones and lacks some. The sample shows 150,000 to 200,000 clones, roughly 13% of them seen only once. The sequenced sample was PBMCs. These receptors were taken from a man over 45 in good health and CMV-seropositive.

This clone was seen only a few times. V and J are TRBV27 and TRBJ1-2, with 7 nucleotides matching TRBD1. V shed 6 bases, J shed 5 bases, and the junction held 6 bases outside the gene matches. CDR3 length equals 13 residues. Germline V gene data show CDR1 as MNHEY and CDR2 as SMNVEV (reference sequence). Written as DNA, the CDR3 is TGTGCCAGCAGGGAGACAGGGCGGTATGGCTACACCTTC. Encoded protein: CASRETGRYGYTF.

This clone has a handful of counts. Compared with germline, one end of the junction differs, possibly owing to a read error. V is TRBV7-7 and J is TRBJ2-5; D unresolved. CDR1 SSHAT and CDR2 FNYEAQ come from the germline V gene (reference sequence). This CDR3 has 14 residues. The CDR3 loop is CASSRNRDTETQYF. The CDR3 DNA reads TGTGCTAGCAGTCGAAACAGAGACACGGAGACCCAGTACTTC.

The chain links TRBV19 to TRBJ1-5; 8 bases line up with TRBD1. The CDR3 extends over 14 amino acids. J lost 1 base, V lost 6 bases, and 2 bases had no gene match. The germline V gene encodes CDR1 LNHDA and CDR2 SQIVND (reference sequence). CDR3 bases: TGTGCCAGTAGGGACAGGGCCAGCAATCAGCCCCAGCATTTT. Amino acids: CASRDRASNQPQHF.

This clone was counted only a few times. The chain carries TRBV29-1 and TRBJ1-4, with 7 nucleotides matching TRBD1. CDR1 SQVTM and CDR2 ANQGSEA come from the germline V gene. The V gene end was trimmed by 4 bases and the J gene end by 3 bases; junction bases not matched to a gene: 8. The CDR3 is 15 amino acids. The CDR3 is CSVAPRQGANEKLFF. For the CDR3, the DNA is TGCAGCGTTGCACCCCGACAGGGAGCTAATGAAAAACTGTTTTTT.

The chain employs TRBV6-6 and TRBJ1-1; D gene uncertain. The CDR3 runs 13 residues. Germline CDR1 reads MNHNY; CDR2 reads SVGAGI (reference sequence). Trimming removed 5 bases from V and 1 base from J, with 8 bases in between. The CDR3 nucleotides read TGTGCCAGCAGTATAAACAGGAACACTGAAGCTTTCTTT. This translates into CASSINRNTEAFF.

This clone was recorded a few times. The chain combines TRBV4-1 with TRBJ2-6; 10 nucleotides match TRBD1. The J segment lost 1 base and the V segment lost 4 bases, leaving 1 base of the junction unmatched. CDR3 length: 16 residues. Germline V gene sequence: CDR1 MGHRA, CDR2 YSYEKL. The CDR3 reads CASSPGQGSGANVLTF. The CDR3 nucleotides read TGCGCCAGCAGCCCGGGACAGGGGTCTGGGGCCAACGTCCTGACTTTC.

The J gene is TRBJ2-1, the V gene TRBV19, with a weak D call TRBD2 (6 bases). The germline CDR1 and CDR2 sequences are LNHDA and SQIVND (reference sequence). This CDR3 is 16 amino acids long. V was cut by 4 bases and J by 4 bases, with 17 bases left in between. The CDR3 sequence is CASSTGAGSYYNEQFF. CDR3 nucleotides: TGTGCCAGTAGTACGGGAGCAGGGAGTTATTACAATGAGCAGTTCTTC.

This clone was picked up a small number of times. This chain links TRBV9 with TRBJ1-2, with D tentatively TRBD1 (5 bases). The CDR3 has 14 residues. The V and J ends lost 0 bases and 7 bases respectively, with 13 bases between them. Germline V gene lookup returns CDR1 SGDLS and CDR2 YYNGEE. For the CDR3, the DNA is TGTGCCAGCAGCGTAGTGGTCCAGGGAAGTGGCTACACCTTC. It translates to CASSVVVQGSGYTF.